This T cell receptor beta chain was identified in a study of control samples from healthy donors and cancer patients. The CDR3 is 18 amino acids. V dropped 5 bases and J dropped 2; count of bases not matched to a gene: 13. Germline-derived CDR1 and CDR2 are SEHNR and FQNEAQ (reference sequence). TCRdb's table, derived via immunoSEQ multiplex PCR, lists solely in-frame clones and lacks some. Here the sample spans 100,000 to 150,000 clones, 85% to 95% being singletons. V usage is TRBV7-9 and J usage is TRBJ2-7; 12 nucleotides line up with TRBD2. This TCR came from a man younger than 30 in good health. The specimen sequenced was blood. CDR3: CASSPQGGLAGPTYEQYF. The CDR3 DNA follows: TGTGCCAGCAGCCCCCAAGGGGGACTAGCGGGTCCTACCTACGAGCAGTACTTC.